This entry lists 9 T cell receptor beta chains sequenced from one sample in a study of OX40 agonist ivuxolimab in advanced cancers. TCRdb keeps only in-frame clones here, not all; method: immunoSEQ multiplex PCR. The sample carries around 90,000 clones, around nine tenths recorded once. The sequencing here drew on CD4+ or CD8+ T cells sorted from blood, taken in a trial of the OX40 agonist ivuxolimab. These receptors all stem from an adult with an advanced solid tumor such as melanoma, head and neck, liver or kidney cancer.

The chain uses TRBV5-1 and TRBJ2-7; D possibly matches TRBD1 or TRBD2 (6 bases each). Germline assignment: CDR1 SGHRS and CDR2 YFSETQ. V gave up 0 bases and J gave up 6 bases, with 13 bases separating them. The CDR3 is 14 amino acids. The CDR3 coding sequence is TGCGCCAGCAGCTTGGGACGACTAGGGGGCGAGCAGTACTTC. As protein: CASSLGRLGGEQYF.

V is TRBV10-3 and J is TRBJ1-1; the D gene is possibly TRBD1 (5 bases). V lost 10 bases to trimming and J lost 0 bases, with 15 bases between them. CDR1 is ENHRY and CDR2 is SYGVKD in the germline V gene. The CDR3 runs to 14 residues. CDR3 bases: TGTGCCACGTGGGACGGTTTTTTGAACACTGAAGCTTTCTTT. Encoded protein: CATWDGFLNTEAFF.

The rearrangement links TRBV7-9 to TRBJ2-1, with D perhaps given as TRBD1 or TRBD2 (5 bases each). V dropped 7 bases and J dropped 8 bases, with 15 bases sitting between them. Germline values: CDR1 SEHNR, CDR2 FQNEAQ (reference sequence). The CDR3 totals 13 residues. The CDR3 DNA reads as TGTGCCAGCACTTCAGGGATGGACTATGAGCAGTTCTTC. Protein sequence: CASTSGMDYEQFF.

The chain employs TRBV6-5 and TRBJ1-1; no reliable D call. Trimming took 8 bases from V and 0 from J, leaving 4 bases between them. Germline values: CDR1 MNHEY, CDR2 SVGAGI. The CDR3 extends over 11 amino acids. CDR3 DNA sequence: TGTGCCAGCGGGGTGAACACTGAAGCTTTCTTT. It yields the protein CASGVNTEAFF.

This clone was picked up a small number of times. This rearrangement joins TRBV11-2 to TRBJ2-7, with D hard to call. Germline-derived CDR1 and CDR2 are SGHAT and FQNNGV. With 1 base removed from V and 6 bases from J, the gap between germline ends came to 4 bases. The CDR3 totals 11 residues. The CDR3, as DNA: TGTGCCAGCAGCTTAGCTTTCGAGCAGTACTTC. Its translation: CASSLAFEQYF.

The rearrangement links TRBV9 to TRBJ2-3, with no clear D. The length of the CDR3 is 14 residues. Looked up from germline, CDR1 is SGDLS and CDR2 is YYNGEE. Trimming removed 0 bases from V and 6 bases from J, with 11 bases in between. For the CDR3, the DNA is TGTGCCAGCAGCGTAGGGGTATCGATGGATACGCAGTATTTT. Amino acids: CASSVGVSMDTQYF.

J is TRBJ2-3 and V is TRBV6-1, with 11 bases fitting TRBD1. This CDR3 has 15 amino acids. V shed 7 bases and J 4 bases; nucleotides not matched to a gene: 7. Per the germline V gene, CDR1 is MNHNS and CDR2 is SASEGT. This CDR3 reads CASTWTGGLADTQYF. CDR3 bases: TGTGCCAGCACGTGGACAGGGGGCTTGGCAGATACGCAGTATTTT.

The chain uses TRBV28 and TRBJ2-5, with 12 bases that match TRBD2. The J segment lost 1 base and the V segment lost 5 bases, leaving 5 bases of the junction unmatched. The CDR3 spans 16 residues. Germline V CDR1 and CDR2: MDHEN, SYDVKM. The DNA for the CDR3 is TGTGCCAGCAGTGAGACTAGCGGGAGTTCCCAAGAGACCCAGTACTTC. It is translated as CASSETSGSSQETQYF.

J is TRBJ2-1 and V is TRBV2; the match to TRBD2 covers 10 bases. Losses at the gene ends were 6 bases for V and 8 bases for J; bases not matched to a gene: 7. The germline V gene has CDR1 SNHLY and CDR2 FYNNEI. This CDR3 contains 14 residues. In DNA, the CDR3 is TGTGCCAGCAGATACGGGACTAGCGAGTATGAGCAGTTCTTC. Its translation is CASRYGTSEYEQFF.